This paragraph covers one T cell receptor (beta chain) sequence. Its antigen is as yet unknown. Sequencing was performed with immunoSEQ multiplex PCR; in TCRdb, only in-frame clones are kept and a portion is missing. The data contain millions of clones, roughly 94% of them seen just once; the ten biggest clones take up 0.1% to 0.15%. Those who donated were healthy HIV-negative adults, with no recent acute infections or vaccinations reported. This CDR3 has 15 amino acids. Germline V CDR1 and CDR2: SEHNR, FQNEAQ (reference sequence). The V and J ends lost 5 bases and 6 bases, in that order; junction bases with no gene match: 9. These data originate in a study of shared clonotypes between healthy human individuals. In the study overall: The study enrolled a couple of women and three men aged 18 to 49. Study conclusions and caveats: Memory subsets generally showed lower estimated richness than naive subsets. Only blood underwent sampling, and tissue repertoires likely differ.

Specimen: naive CD4+ T cells sorted from blood. Subset given: CD45RA+ positively selected. The genes are TRBV7-9 and TRBJ2-7; TRBD1 matches at 11 bases. This sequence was found in a man younger than 30 in good health. The CDR3 DNA reads TGTGCCAGCAGCATTCGGACAGGGGGCGCGGGCGAGCAGTACTTC. Its translation: CASSIRTGGAGEQYF.